The T cell receptor (beta chain) under discussion was sequenced for a study of shared clonotypes between healthy human individuals. The overall study: Three plates each covered CD4 naive and memory; CD8 naive two, CD8 memory one.

An approximately 200 ng quantity of DNA, roughly 29,000 T cell genomes, went into the sorted-subset replicate PCRs. Some clones are missing from TCRdb's copy, which holds only in-frame ones; the method was immunoSEQ multiplex PCR. The sample shows roughly 2,300,000 clones, 85% to 95% of them seen only once. The V segment lost 5 bases and the J segment 0 bases; nucleotides outside the gene matches: 6. Germline assignment: CDR1 SEHNR and CDR2 FQNEAQ (reference sequence). CDR3 length equals 15 residues. The sequence came from a young man in good health. Some clones in this sample may be carry-over from other donors' samples. The V call is TRBV7-9, the J call TRBJ1-2, with 7 bases lining up with TRBD1. Sequencing input: naive CD4+ T cells from PBMCs. Specified subset: CD45RA+ positively selected. The CDR3 DNA reads TGTGCCAGCAGCGGTGGGACAGCAGCTAACTATGGCTACACCTTC. Encoded protein: CASSGGTAANYGYTF.